The present entry profiles one TCR beta chain with its context. The data originate from a study of blood T cell repertoires in COVID-19. Across the whole study: Both acute and convalescent COVID-19 samples were obtained from the United States, Italy and Spain. T cells, B-cell-depleted T cells, or PBMCs provided the cDNA or gDNA that served as material.

Original processing methods: By means of reference gene primer amplification, nucleated cell counts were estimated. The protocol was immunoSEQ multiplex PCR, while the TCRdb copy is restricted to in-frame clones and leaves out a portion. V, J and clone size were drawn from that table, and D and trimming were deduced from the DNA. Among over 30,000 clones listed, approximately 81% were seen once. Sequencing input: peripheral blood. This clonotype was obtained from an older man with active or convalescent COVID-19.

Written as DNA, the CDR3 is TGTGCCAGCAGCCCGGGGGGGAGTGAAGGGTTGGGCTATGGCTACACCTTC. This encodes CASSPGGSEGLGYGYTF. The V gene is TRBV5-4, the J gene TRBJ1-2, with D possibly being TRBD1 (5 bases). CDR1 and CDR2 (germline): SGHNT, YYREEE (reference sequence). The germline V and J ends were trimmed by 4 bases and 4 bases, with 23 bases remaining between them. This CDR3 is built from 17 residues.